This section outlines one TCR beta chain sequence together with its context. Because the CDR3's place on the DNA is in doubt, the DNA is left out and the CDR3 is given as listed by TCRdb. Measured with immunoSEQ multiplex PCR; TCRdb has only the in-frame clones, and not every one. The profile shows under 350,000 clones, approximately 83% of them singletons. The source of the sample is a study of blood T cell repertoires in COVID-19. Study background: The analysed material was cDNA or gDNA that came from T cells, B-cell-depleted T cells, or PBMCs.

The CDR3 contains 14 residues when both ends are counted. Per germline, CDR1 SGHDT and CDR2 YYEEEE. The chain joins TRBV5-6 to TRBJ1-2. The TCR comes from a woman between 70 and 85 years old with acute or convalescent COVID-19. Sequencing used peripheral blood. The CDR3 loop reads CASRLRAGDTGYTF.